What follows describes a single T cell receptor (beta chain). The data are from a study of CD8 T cells in Susac syndrome. cDNA came from around 0.54 to 1 ug RNA primed by random hexamers. Each CDR3 protein is one row after TCRdb ran MiXCR on the immunoSEQ multiplex PCR reads. Of 150,000 to 250,000 distinct CDR3 sequences detected, roughly 96% appear once; the ten largest clones hold 0.093%. This clonotype originated in a human donor with multiple sclerosis. Sequencing used CD4+ T cells from PBMCs.

The CDR3 here is CSASSRTGVYEQYF. The DNA of the CDR3 is TGCAGTGCTAGTTCTCGGACAGGGGTCTACGAGCAGTACTTC. The chain employs TRBV20-1 and TRBJ2-7; TRBD1 agrees at 9 bases. V shed 3 bases, J shed 3 bases, and the junction held 6 bases outside the gene matches. Germline CDR1 and CDR2: DFQATT and SNEGSKA (reference sequence). CDR3 length equals 14 residues.